This T cell receptor (beta chain) was obtained from a study of blood T cell repertoires in COVID-19. Study at large: Sites across the United States, Italy and Spain contributed samples from acute and convalescent COVID-19. Nucleic acid was either cDNA or gDNA, and it came from T cells, B-cell-depleted T cells, or PBMCs.

How the authors handled the data: Cell counts per sample came from amplifying reference gene primers. Libraries were prepared by immunoSEQ multiplex PCR; TCRdb keeps only in-frame clonotypes and omits some of them. V and J calls and clone size are those listed in that table; D and trimming were worked out from the DNA. The sample lists some 120,000 clones; approximately 90% were seen once. The sequencing sample was made of peripheral blood. This clonotype originated in a man between 50 and 59 years old with acute or convalescent COVID-19.

The CDR3 DNA follows: TGCGCCAGCCGCGGACTAGCGGGGAGCTGGGGGGAGCTGTTTTTT. Its translation: CASRGLAGSWGELFF. This chain links TRBV10-2 with TRBJ2-2, with 12 bases matching TRBD2. From germline, CDR1 is WSHSY and CDR2 SAAADI. Unmatched junction bases numbered 9, after V lost 8 bases and J lost 8 bases. The CDR3 is made up of 15 amino acids.